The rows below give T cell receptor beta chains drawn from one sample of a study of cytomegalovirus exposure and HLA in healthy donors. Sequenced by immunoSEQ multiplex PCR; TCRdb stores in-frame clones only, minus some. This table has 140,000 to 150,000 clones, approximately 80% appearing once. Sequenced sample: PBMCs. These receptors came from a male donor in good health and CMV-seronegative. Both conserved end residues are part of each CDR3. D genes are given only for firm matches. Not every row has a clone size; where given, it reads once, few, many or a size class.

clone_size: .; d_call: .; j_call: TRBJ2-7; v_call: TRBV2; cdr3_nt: TGTGCCAGCAGTGAAGACAGGGTCTCCTACGAGCAGTACTTC; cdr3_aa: CASSEDRVSYEQYF
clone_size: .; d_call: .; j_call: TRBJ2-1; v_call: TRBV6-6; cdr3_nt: TGTGCCAGCAGTTACTTAGCTAGCAGGAATGAGCAGTTCTTC; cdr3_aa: CASSYLASRNEQFF
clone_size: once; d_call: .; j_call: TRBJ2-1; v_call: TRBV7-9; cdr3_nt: TGTGCCAGCAGCTTGTCTTCCACAACTAGGGGGTTCTCCTACAATGAGCAGTTCTTC; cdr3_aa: CASSLSSTTRGFSYNEQFF
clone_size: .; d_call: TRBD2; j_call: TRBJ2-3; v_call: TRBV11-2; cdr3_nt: TGTGCCAGCAGCTTCCGTAGCGGGAGTCGCACAGATACGCAGTATTTT; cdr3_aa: CASSFRSGSRTDTQYF
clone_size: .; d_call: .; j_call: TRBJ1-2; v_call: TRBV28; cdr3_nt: TGTGCCAGCGGAGAGAGTTTACTTCGGTTTACTACTTCCCCTGACTATGGCTACACCTTC; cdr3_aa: CASGESLLRFTTSPDYGYTF
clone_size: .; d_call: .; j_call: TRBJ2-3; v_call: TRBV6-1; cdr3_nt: TGTGCCAGCAGTGAAGCATATGGGGGCGCAGCAGATACGCAGTATTTT; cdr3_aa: CASSEAYGGAADTQYF
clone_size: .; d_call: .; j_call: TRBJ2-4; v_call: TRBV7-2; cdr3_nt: TGTGCCAGCAGCCCGAGAGCAGAGGGAAACATTCAGTACTTC; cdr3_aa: CASSPRAEGNIQYF
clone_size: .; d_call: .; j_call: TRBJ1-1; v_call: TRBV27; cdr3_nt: TGTGCCAGCAGTCGCGCAGGCAGGACTGAAGCTTTCTTT; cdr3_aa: CASSRAGRTEAFF
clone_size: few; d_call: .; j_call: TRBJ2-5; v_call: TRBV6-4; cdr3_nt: TGTGCCAGCCTCCCTTTCAAAGAGACAGGACGAACCCAGTACTTC; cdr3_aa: CASLPFKETGRTQYF
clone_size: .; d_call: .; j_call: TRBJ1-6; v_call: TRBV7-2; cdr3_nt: TGTGCCAGCAGCCCGGTGGGGGGTTATTCACCCCTCCACTTT; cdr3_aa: CASSPVGGYSPLHF
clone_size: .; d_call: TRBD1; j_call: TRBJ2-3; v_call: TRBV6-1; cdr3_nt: TGTGCCAGCAGTGAAGAGTGGACAGGGAGTAGGTATTTT; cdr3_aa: CASSEEWTGSRYF
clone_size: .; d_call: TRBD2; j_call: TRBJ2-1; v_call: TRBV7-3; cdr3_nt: TGTGCCAGCAGCTTATTTCTAGCGGGATCCTTCAATGAGCAGTTCTTC; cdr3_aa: CASSLFLAGSFNEQFF
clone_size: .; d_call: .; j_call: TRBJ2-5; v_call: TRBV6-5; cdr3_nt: TGTGCCAGCAGTTACTGGGGCAGGGTAGGAGAGACCCAGTACTTC; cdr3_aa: CASSYWGRVGETQYF
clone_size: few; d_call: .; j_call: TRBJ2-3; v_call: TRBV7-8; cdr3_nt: TGTGCCAGCAGCTTAGTTAGCGGTAGCACAGATACGCAGTATTTT; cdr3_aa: CASSLVSGSTDTQYF
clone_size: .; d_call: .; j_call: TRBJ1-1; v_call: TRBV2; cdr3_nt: TGTGCCAGCAGTGAATACAGCAGGAACACTGAAGCTTTCTTT; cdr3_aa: CASSEYSRNTEAFF
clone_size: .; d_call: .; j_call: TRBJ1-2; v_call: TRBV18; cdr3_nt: TGTGCCAGCTCACCATGGGAGCGAGCTAACTATGGCTACACCTTC; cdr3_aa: CASSPWERANYGYTF
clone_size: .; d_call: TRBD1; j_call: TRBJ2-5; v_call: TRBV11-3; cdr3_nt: TGTGCCAGCAGCTCGTCGACAGGGTCGTACCAAGAGACCCAGTACTTC; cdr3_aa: CASSSSTGSYQETQYF